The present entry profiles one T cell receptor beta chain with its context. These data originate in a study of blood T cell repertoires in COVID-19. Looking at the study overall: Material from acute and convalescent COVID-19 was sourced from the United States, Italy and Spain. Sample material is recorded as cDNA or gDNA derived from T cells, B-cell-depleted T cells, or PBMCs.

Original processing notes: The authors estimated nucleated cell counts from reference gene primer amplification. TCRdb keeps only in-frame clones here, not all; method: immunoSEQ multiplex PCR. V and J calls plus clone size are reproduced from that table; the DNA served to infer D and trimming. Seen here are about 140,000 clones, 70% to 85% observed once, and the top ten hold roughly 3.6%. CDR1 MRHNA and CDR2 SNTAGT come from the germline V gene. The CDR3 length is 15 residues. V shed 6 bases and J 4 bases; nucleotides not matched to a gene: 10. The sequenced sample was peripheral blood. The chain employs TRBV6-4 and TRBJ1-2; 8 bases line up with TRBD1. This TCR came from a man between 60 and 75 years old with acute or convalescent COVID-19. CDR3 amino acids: CASSATGGSSYGYTF. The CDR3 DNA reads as TGTGCCAGCAGCGCTACAGGGGGATCTTCCTATGGCTACACCTTC.